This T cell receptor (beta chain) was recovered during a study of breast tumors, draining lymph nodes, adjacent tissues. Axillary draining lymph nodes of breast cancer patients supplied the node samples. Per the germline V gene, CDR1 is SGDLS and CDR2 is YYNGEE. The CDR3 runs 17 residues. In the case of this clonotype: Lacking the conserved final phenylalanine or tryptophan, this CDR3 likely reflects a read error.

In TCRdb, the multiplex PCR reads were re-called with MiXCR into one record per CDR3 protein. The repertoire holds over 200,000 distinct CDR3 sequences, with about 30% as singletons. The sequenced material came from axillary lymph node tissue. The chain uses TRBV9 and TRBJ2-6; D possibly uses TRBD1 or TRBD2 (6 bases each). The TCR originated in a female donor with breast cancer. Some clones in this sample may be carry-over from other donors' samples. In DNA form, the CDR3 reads TGTGCCAGCAGCCCTCGGAGGGGGTGGTCTGGGGCCACCGTCCTGACTCTC. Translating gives CASSPRRGWSGATVLTL.